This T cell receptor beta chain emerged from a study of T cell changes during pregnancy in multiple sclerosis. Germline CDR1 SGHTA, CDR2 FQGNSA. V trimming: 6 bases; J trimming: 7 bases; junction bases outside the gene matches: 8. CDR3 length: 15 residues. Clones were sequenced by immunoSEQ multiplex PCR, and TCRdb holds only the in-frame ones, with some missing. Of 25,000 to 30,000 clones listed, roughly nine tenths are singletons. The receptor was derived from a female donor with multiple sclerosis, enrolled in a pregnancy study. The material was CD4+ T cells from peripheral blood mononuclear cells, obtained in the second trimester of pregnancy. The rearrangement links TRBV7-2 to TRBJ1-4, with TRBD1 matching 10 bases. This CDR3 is CASSHPGQGIEKLFF. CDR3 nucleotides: TGTGCCAGCAGTCATCCGGGACAGGGGATTGAAAAACTGTTTTTT.